The sequence of this T cell receptor beta chain was determined in a study of STAT3 mutations in large granular lymphocyte leukemia (dated by TCRdb to the late 2010s). Regarding the complete study: In roughly half of the longitudinally sequenced T-LGLL patients, canonical activating STAT3 mutations were detected. Each patient was sequenced at an average of about 4 time points, ranging from 2 to 8 samplings. From an initial cohort of some 210 LGL patients, under 20 representative T-LGLL cases were chosen for longitudinal sequencing of TCRbeta and STAT3. One or more immunosuppressive therapy regimens were given to more than half of T-LGLL patients, and hematologic response was seen in roughly 40% of the treated patients. Two patients with natural killer LGL leukemia were also sequenced longitudinally as controls within the study. Serial deep sequencing of TCRbeta CDR3 and STAT3 was performed in patients with T-cell large granular lymphocyte leukemia to reconstruct clonal hierarchy and dynamics. What the study reported, not specific to this receptor: Because no samples were available when a clone first appeared, clonal expansion had to be inferred from samplings taken at other points. Persisting codominant clonotypes in some patients meant a small but highly pathogenic clone may have been missed. Dominant TCR clone burden was found to exceed STAT3 mutant burden in several patients, suggesting that STAT3 mutation arose secondarily within a pre-expanded clone. TCR clonotype switching after therapy was observed in 6 of 18 patients, and all newly emerging clones were found to be STAT3 wild type. The linking of therapy response to changes in TCR clonal burden was complicated by variable intervals between samplings and differing treatment regimens. At least one immunodominant TCRbeta clonotype was present in every T-LGLL patient, and multiple immunodominant subclonotypes appeared in about half of the T-LGLL patients.

Inclusive of the bounding cysteine and phenylalanine, the CDR3 is 13 residues long. CDR3 DNA is the only sequence kept; it has 39 bases, read in frame from the first base. The junction shows trimming of 7 bases on V and 4 bases on J, plus 10 bases between the germline ends. In the germline V gene, CDR1 corresponds to MNHNS and CDR2 to SASEGT. On this clone itself: The target of this receptor is not known. Per-nucleotide qualities are absent, and no much larger clonotype sits a single base away.

An Illumina MiSeq was used to sequence the TCRbeta libraries, yielding an average of approximately 43,000 productive templates per sample. Multiplex PCR amplification was used to generate TCRbeta CDR3 libraries with the immunoSEQ assay. The paper's data handling went like this. Repertoire diversity was calculated as previously defined, and values close to 0 indicated extremely monoclonal samples. Imported from immuneACCESS, the table was reduced by TCRdb to in-frame sequences with V and J called. These copies leave out some clones; in studies compared against another copy, an unresolved V gene accounts for under half, and the cause of the remainder is not known. D and trimming were read from the DNA, whereas the V and J calls and clone size are those reported in that table. In this sample the table shows roughly 40,000 clones, approximately 78% of which occur a single time. The top ten clonotypes cover approximately 0.43% of the sample.

DNA was extracted from blood mononuclear cells, and the same DNA was used for both TCR and STAT3 sequencing. The origin of this receptor is a human donor with T large granular lymphocyte leukemia. Some clones in this sample may be carry-over from other donors' samples. The chain is made from TRBV6-1 and TRBJ1-4, with the D gene too uncertain to name. Sequencing used PBMCs. The DNA sequence reads TGTGCCAGCATCTCCCGTGGTAATGAAAAACTGTTTTTT. Its protein reads: CASISRGNEKLFF.